These 15 T cell receptor beta chains originate from one sample sequenced in a study of Ad26.COV2.S vaccination and SARS-CoV-2 variants. Regarding treatment: some 19 received Ad26.COV2.S at low or high dose, single or two shots; about 5 received placebo; per-sample allocation not given. Sampling was done on day 63 after the first vaccine or placebo injection. Here immunoSEQ multiplex PCR was the method, and the copy in TCRdb shows in-frame clones only, minus some. The data contain around 400,000 clones, about 91% of them singletons. Material: peripheral blood, obtained in a trial of Ad26.COV2.S vaccine versus placebo. The receptors derive from a person between 18 and 65 years old who received the Ad26.COV2.S COVID-19 vaccine or a placebo.

V gene TRBV19 combines with J gene TRBJ1-2; 8 bases align to TRBD1. The V gene end was trimmed by 6 bases and the J gene end by 1 base; junction bases not matched to a gene: 13. Germline values: CDR1 LNHDA, CDR2 SQIVND (reference sequence). This CDR3 contains 17 residues. The CDR3 DNA sequence: TGTGCCAGTAGGAGCCTCCGGGACAGGAGCGTTAACTATGGCTACACCTTC. Translated, it gives CASRSLRDRSVNYGYTF.

This chain links TRBV2 with TRBJ1-5; 11 nucleotides line up with TRBD1. The junction had 9 bases not matched to a gene; V was cut back by 6 bases and J by 2 bases. The CDR3 is 17 residues long. Germline loops: CDR1 SNHLY, CDR2 FYNNEI. CDR3 sequence (DNA): TGTGCCAGCAGCCCCGGGACAGGGGGGTATGGCAATCAGCCCCAGCATTTT. Amino acids: CASSPGTGGYGNQPQHF. Filled out from reference TRBV2 and TRBJ1-5, the complete variable domain reads EPEVTQTPSHQVTQMGQEVILRCVPISNHLYFYWYRQILGQKVEFLVSFYNNEISEKSEIFDDQFSVERPDGSNFTLKIRSTKLEDSAMYFCASSPGTGGYGNQPQHFGDGTRLSIL.

The V gene is TRBV29-1, the J gene TRBJ2-7; D might be TRBD2 (6 bases). The CDR3 length is 13 residues. CDR1 SQVTM and CDR2 ANQGSEA come from the germline V gene. Trimming shortened V by 6 bases and J by 3 bases, and 15 bases separated the two germline ends. CDR3 sequence (DNA): TGCAGCGTGAGAGCCGGGACTTTCTACGAGCAGTACTTC. This codes for CSVRAGTFYEQYF.

There are a few counts of this clone. V gene TRBV5-8 combines with J gene TRBJ1-2; 9 nucleotides line up with TRBD1. Germline loops: CDR1 SGHTS, CDR2 YDEGEE. After removal of 7 bases from V and 7 bases from J, the junction contained 14 bases not matched to a gene. CDR3 length: 15 amino acids. As DNA, the CDR3 is TGTGCCAGCTGGAAATTCGCGGGACAGGGATTTGGCTACACCTTC. Translation: CASWKFAGQGFGYTF.

The rearrangement joins TRBV11-3 to TRBJ1-4; 11 nucleotides line up with TRBD1. CDR1 and CDR2 from the germline V gene are SGHNT and YENEEA. V dropped 3 bases and J dropped 3; count of bases not matched to a gene: 6. This CDR3 has 17 amino acids. The CDR3, as DNA: TGTGCCAGCAGCTTCTGGACAGGGGGCAAAGCTAATGAAAAACTGTTTTTT. This translates into CASSFWTGGKANEKLFF. The variable domain in full, with the rest retrieved from reference TRBV11-3 and TRBJ1-4, is EAGVVQSPRYKIIEKKQPVAFWCNPISGHNTLYWYLQNLGQGPELLIRYENEEAVDDSQLPKDRFSAERLKGVDSTLKIQPAELGDSAVYLCASSFWTGGKANEKLFFGSGTQLSVL.

J is TRBJ2-7 and V is TRBV20-1; a possible D gene is TRBD2 (5 bases). V was clipped by 3 bases and J by 2 bases, with 20 bases between them. The CDR3 consists of 16 residues. CDR1 is DFQATT, CDR2 SNEGSKA, per germline (reference sequence). This CDR3 is CSASGPGSTPTYEQYF. CDR3 DNA: TGCAGTGCTAGTGGTCCGGGATCCACACCAACCTACGAGCAGTACTTC.

The rearrangement joins TRBV5-1 to TRBJ2-5; D may be TRBD1 (6 bases). The CDR3 is 14 amino acids. In germline, CDR1 is SGHRS, CDR2 YFSETQ. V lost 0 bases, J lost 4 bases, and 10 bases lay in between. In DNA form, the CDR3 reads TGCGCCAGCAGCTTGGCCGGACAGAGAGAGACCCAGTACTTC. Protein product: CASSLAGQRETQYF.

The chain has TRBV5-6 and TRBJ2-7; 7 bases are shared with TRBD1. V trimming: 0 bases; J trimming: 5 bases; junction bases outside the gene matches: 2. This CDR3 region has 13 residues. Germline V gene data show CDR1 as SGHDT and CDR2 as YYEEEE. For the CDR3, the DNA is TGTGCCAGCAGCTTGGACAGGGGCCACGAGCAGTACTTC. Encoded protein: CASSLDRGHEQYF.

This clone was seen only a few times. This sequence joins TRBV7-6 and TRBJ2-2, with TRBD2 identical over 7 bases. V gave up 1 base and J gave up 6 bases; unmatched junction bases: 2. The germline CDR1 and CDR2 sequences are SGHVS and FNYEAQ. The CDR3 runs to 14 residues. CDR3 amino acids: CASSLGTSAGELFF. In nucleotides, the CDR3 is TGTGCCAGCAGCTTAGGTACTAGCGCCGGGGAGCTGTTTTTT.

The rearrangement links TRBV7-9 to TRBJ1-6; D may be TRBD1 (6 bases). Per the germline V gene, CDR1 is SEHNR and CDR2 is FQNEAQ (reference sequence). This CDR3 region has 14 residues. The V end was cut by 7 bases, the J end by 7 bases, with 14 bases between. In nucleotides, the CDR3 is TGTGCCAGCACCCAGGGGACGCCAAATTCACCCCTCCACTTT. This codes for CASTQGTPNSPLHF.

This sequence joins TRBV28 and TRBJ1-6, with D uncertain. The length of the CDR3 is 13 residues. Germline V lookup: CDR1 MDHEN, CDR2 SYDVKM. Deletions cut 2 bases from V and 14 bases from J, with 13 bases between. The chain's CDR3 is CASSLERARALHF. Written as DNA, the CDR3 is TGTGCCAGCAGTTTAGAACGAGCGAGGGCCCTCCACTTT.

The rearrangement links TRBV27 to TRBJ2-3, with 7 positions matching TRBD2. The CDR3 is 13 residues long. CDR1 is MNHEY and CDR2 is SMNVEV in the germline V gene (reference sequence). V shed 9 bases, J shed 2 bases, and the junction held 5 bases outside the gene matches. The CDR3 region is CASGDYFTDTQYF. As DNA, the CDR3 is TGTGCCAGTGGGGACTACTTCACAGATACGCAGTATTTT.

This chain links TRBV5-1 with TRBJ2-1, with a possible D match to TRBD2 (6 bases). Germline CDR1 is SGHRS and CDR2 is YFSETQ. The CDR3 length is 17 residues. Trimming cost V 0 bases and J 5 bases, with 18 bases left between them. The CDR3 DNA is TGCGCCAGCAGCTTGGCCCCGGGACTCTATCCAGACAATGAGCAGTTCTTC. Translation: CASSLAPGLYPDNEQFF. The full variable domain, with the rest looked up from reference TRBV5-1 and TRBJ2-1, is KAGVTQTPRYLIKTRGQQVTLSCSPISGHRSVSWYQQTPGQGLQFLFEYFSETQRNKGNFPGRFSGRQFSNSRSEMNVSTLELGDSALYLCASSLAPGLYPDNEQFFGPGTRLTVL.

This chain connects TRBV12-3 or TRBV12-4 to TRBJ1-5; no definite D call. The CDR3 sequence is 12 residues long. V lost 3 bases to trimming and J lost 5 bases, with 5 bases between them. DNA for the CDR3: TGTGCCAGCAGTTTGGATTATCAGCCCCAGCATTTT. Encoded protein: CASSLDYQPQHF.

This chain uses TRBV11-2 with TRBJ2-7; D gene ambiguous. Germline V lookup: CDR1 SGHAT, CDR2 FQNNGV. Trimming took off 2 bases at V and 1 base at J, with 12 bases between the two ends. CDR3 size: 15 residues. CDR3 in amino acids: CASSLSGFGSYEQYF. The CDR3 region has the DNA TGTGCCAGCAGCTTATCGGGCTTTGGATCCTACGAGCAGTACTTC.